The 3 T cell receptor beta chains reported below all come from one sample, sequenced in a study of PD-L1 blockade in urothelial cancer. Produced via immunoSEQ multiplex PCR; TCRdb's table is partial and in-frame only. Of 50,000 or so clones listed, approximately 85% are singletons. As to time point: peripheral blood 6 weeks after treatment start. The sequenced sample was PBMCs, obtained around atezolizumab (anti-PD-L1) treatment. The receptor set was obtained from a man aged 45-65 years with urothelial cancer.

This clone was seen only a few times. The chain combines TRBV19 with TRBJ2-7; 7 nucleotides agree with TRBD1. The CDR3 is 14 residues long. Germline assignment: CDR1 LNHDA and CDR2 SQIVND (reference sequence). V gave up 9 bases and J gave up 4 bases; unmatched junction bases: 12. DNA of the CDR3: TGTGCCAGCCAGGGACAGTCGGCCCCATACGAGCAGTACTTC. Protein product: CASQGQSAPYEQYF.

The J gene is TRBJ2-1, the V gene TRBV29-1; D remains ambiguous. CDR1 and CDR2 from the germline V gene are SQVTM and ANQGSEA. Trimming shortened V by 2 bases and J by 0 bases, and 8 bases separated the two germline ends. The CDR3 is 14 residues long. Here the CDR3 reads CSVEIPSSYNEQFF. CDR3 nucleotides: TGCAGCGTTGAAATCCCGAGCTCCTACAATGAGCAGTTCTTC.

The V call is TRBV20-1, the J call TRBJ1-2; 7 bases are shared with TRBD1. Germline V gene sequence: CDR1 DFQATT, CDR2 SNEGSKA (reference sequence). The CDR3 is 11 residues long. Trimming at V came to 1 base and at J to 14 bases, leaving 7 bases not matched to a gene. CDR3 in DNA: TGCAGTGCTAGAGTGGAGGGGGCGCGTACCTTC. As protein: CSARVEGARTF.